This T cell receptor beta chain was identified during a study of resident and recirculating memory T cells in vitiligo. Study as a whole: No cells were sorted; samples were homogenized just before genomic DNA extraction.

This clone showed up just once. Its antigen is as yet unknown. Whole-study findings and limits: Sequences differed between biopsy sites and patients, suggesting private specificity.

CDR1 is LNHDA and CDR2 is SQIVND in the germline V gene (reference sequence). The CDR3 contains 15 residues. With 3 bases clipped from V and 4 bases from J, the junction kept 8 bases outside the gene matches. Clones were sequenced by immunoSEQ multiplex PCR, and TCRdb holds only the in-frame ones, with some missing. The top ten clones hold 4.9% of a sample with around 70,000 clones, more than 85% of them seen once. This TCR derives from a male donor with vitiligo. The chain joins TRBV19 to TRBJ1-2, with 7 bases fitting TRBD1. Sequencing was performed on blood. The CDR3 protein is CASSILAGTAYGYTF. The CDR3 region has the DNA TGTGCCAGTAGTATCCTGGCCGGGACAGCCTATGGCTACACCTTC.